These T cell receptor beta chains were read from a single sample in a study of blood T cell repertoires in COVID-19. The protocol was immunoSEQ multiplex PCR, while the TCRdb copy is restricted to in-frame clones and leaves out a portion. This table has about 200,000 clones, roughly nine tenths appearing once. Sequenced: peripheral blood. These receptors were obtained from a woman in her fifties or sixties with acute or convalescent COVID-19. Each CDR3 is given with its conserved first and last residue. The D gene is left open where the match is weak. Size is stated for part of the rows, as once, few or many counts, or as a class when the clone is expanded.

v_gene	d_gene	abundance	j_gene	CDR3aa	CDR3nt
TRBV9	TRBD1	NA	TRBJ1-2	CASSFAGQGNYGYTF	TGTGCCAGCAGCTTTGCGGGACAGGGAAACTATGGCTACACCTTC
TRBV7-2	NA	NA	TRBJ2-7	CASSDPGTYEQYF	TGTGCCAGCAGCGACCCGGGGACCTACGAGCAGTACTTC
TRBV19	TRBD1	once	TRBJ1-1	CASSIQGAVTEAFF	TGTGCCAGTAGTATACAGGGGGCGGTAACTGAAGCTTTCTTT
TRBV5-1	TRBD1	few	TRBJ1-4	CASSFRGDRGEKLFF	TGCGCCAGCAGCTTTCGAGGGGACAGGGGTGAAAAACTGTTTTTT
TRBV7-9	NA	NA	TRBJ1-5	CASSLLEGQPQHF	TGTGCCAGCAGCCTCTTAGAGGGACAGCCCCAGCATTTT
TRBV25-1	NA	once	TRBJ1-1	CASSHTGGYTEAFF	TGTGCCAGTTCCCACACGGGGGGGTACACTGAAGCTTTCTTT
TRBV19	NA	NA	TRBJ1-3	CASNTGNVGNTIYF	TGTGCCAGTAACACAGGGAACGTCGGAAACACCATATATTTT
TRBV30	TRBD1	few	TRBJ2-1	CAWSIPGGAYNEQFF	TGTGCCTGGAGTATCCCAGGGGGCGCCTACAATGAGCAGTTCTTC
TRBV19	TRBD1	NA	TRBJ1-1	CASRYGTGAMNTEAFF	TGTGCCAGTAGATATGGGACAGGCGCCATGAACACTGAAGCTTTCTTT
TRBV19	NA	once	TRBJ1-2	CASSAAPGLHYGYTF	TGTGCCAGTAGTGCGGCCCCGGGACTTCACTATGGCTACACCTTC
TRBV10-2	TRBD2	once	TRBJ2-7	CASSDIRREATYEQYF	TGCGCCAGCAGTGATATCCGGCGGGAGGCTACCTACGAGCAGTACTTC
TRBV15	NA	NA	TRBJ2-7	CATSRRRGAEQYF	TGTGCCACCAGCAGACGACGGGGAGCCGAGCAGTACTTC
TRBV4-1	NA	NA	TRBJ2-5	CASSQDFSGKEETQYF	TGCGCCAGCAGCCAAGACTTTTCAGGGAAAGAAGAGACCCAGTACTTC
TRBV19	NA	NA	TRBJ1-2	CASSSRGGRDYGYTF	TGTGCCAGTAGTTCCCGGGGGGGACGGGACTATGGCTACACCTTC
TRBV6-5	TRBD2	NA	TRBJ2-7	CAAAPAGGIGEQYF	TGTGCCGCCGCCCCCGCGGGGGGGATCGGCGAGCAGTACTTC
TRBV11-2	NA	NA	TRBJ2-2	CASSLLRGSGELFF	TGTGCCAGCAGCCTTCTGCGGGGTAGCGGGGAGCTGTTTTTT